A single T cell receptor (beta chain) is shown here with its context. The antigen is not known. The ends lost 6 bases at V and 6 bases at J; junction bases unmatched: 3. In germline, CDR1 is MDHEN, CDR2 SYDVKM. The CDR3 length is 13 residues. PCR was performed using 60 Vbeta and 13 Jbeta primers. Assay: immunoSEQ multiplex PCR; the TCRdb copy retains only in-frame clones and omits some. The sample lists about 65,000 clones, around three quarters occurring once. The data were taken from a study of cytomegalovirus exposure and HLA in healthy donors. Overall study results and limits: Later on, an analysis tied 15,000 to 20,000 TCR beta sequences to HLA alleles at 0.05 false discovery rate. Cytomegalovirus-associated status was assigned to about 170 TCR beta chains. TCR sequences were mostly rare, though some public TCRs occurred in many donors.

The gene calls are TRBV28 and TRBJ1-5; TRBD1 matches at 9 bases. The TCR was taken from a woman between 25 and 40 years old in good health and CMV-seronegative. The specimen sequenced was PBMCs. CDR3 protein: CASRGQGFQPQHF. CDR3 bases: TGTGCCAGCAGGGGACAGGGCTTTCAGCCCCAGCATTTT.